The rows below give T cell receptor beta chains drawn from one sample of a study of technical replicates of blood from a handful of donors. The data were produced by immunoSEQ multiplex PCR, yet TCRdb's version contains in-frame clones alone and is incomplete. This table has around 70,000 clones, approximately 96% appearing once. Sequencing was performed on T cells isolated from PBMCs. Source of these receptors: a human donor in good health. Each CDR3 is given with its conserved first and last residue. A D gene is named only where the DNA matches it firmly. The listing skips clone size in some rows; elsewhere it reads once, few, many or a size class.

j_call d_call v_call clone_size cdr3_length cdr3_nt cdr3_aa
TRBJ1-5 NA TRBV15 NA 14 TGTGCCACCAGCAGAGAGGAGGGAGGCCAGCCCCAGCATTTT CATSREEGGQPQHF
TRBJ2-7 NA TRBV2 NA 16 TGTGCCAGCAGTGGGTCCGGGGGAGGCTTATCCTACGAGCAGTACTTC CASSGSGGGLSYEQYF
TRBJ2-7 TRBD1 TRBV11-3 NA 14 TGTGCCAGCAGCTGGGGACAGATCTCCTACGAGCAGTACTTC CASSWGQISYEQYF
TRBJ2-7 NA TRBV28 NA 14 TGTGCCAGCAGCGTACAGGGCAGTGCCTACGAGCAGTACTTC CASSVQGSAYEQYF
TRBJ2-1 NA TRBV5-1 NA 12 TGCGCCAGCAGCTTGGACCGAGTTGAGCAGTTCTTC CASSLDRVEQFF
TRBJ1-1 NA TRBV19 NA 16 TGTGCCAGTAGTCCAACACGCCGGGACTCAGGTACTGAAGCTTTCTTT CASSPTRRDSGTEAFF
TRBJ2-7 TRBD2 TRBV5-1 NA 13 TGCGCCAGCTCGACTAGCGCCTCCTACGAGCAGTACTTC CASSTSASYEQYF
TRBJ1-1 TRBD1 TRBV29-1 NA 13 TGCAGCGTTGAAGACTCGGGACAGTTTCAAGCTTTCTTT CSVEDSGQFQAFF
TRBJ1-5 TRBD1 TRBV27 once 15 TGTGCCAGCAGTCCCGGGACAGGATTTAATCAGCCCCAGCATTTT CASSPGTGFNQPQHF
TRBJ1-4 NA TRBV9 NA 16 TGTGCCAGCAGCGTAGGAACGAGGGTCCGGCCTGAAAAACTGTTTTTT CASSVGTRVRPEKLFF
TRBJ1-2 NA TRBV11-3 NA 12 TGTGCCAGCAGCCCGACAGGCTATGGCTACACCTTC CASSPTGYGYTF
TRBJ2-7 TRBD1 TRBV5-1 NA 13 TGCGCCAGCAGCTGGGGACAGGGGGACGAGCAGTACTTC CASSWGQGDEQYF
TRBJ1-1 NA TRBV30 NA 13 TGTGCCTGGGGACGGTACAGCGGGGGTGGAGCTTTCTTT CAWGRYSGGGAFF
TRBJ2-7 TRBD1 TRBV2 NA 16 TGTGCCAGCAGCCCCCCGGCACAGGGGCCGTCCTACGAGCAGTACTTC CASSPPAQGPSYEQYF
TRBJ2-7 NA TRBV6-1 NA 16 TGTGCCAGCAGTGCTAAGGGACTTTCAATCTCCTACGAGCAGTACTTC CASSAKGLSISYEQYF
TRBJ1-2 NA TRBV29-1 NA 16 TGCAGCGTTGAAAGTCCGAGGACAGTCCTTAACTATGGCTACACCTTC CSVESPRTVLNYGYTF
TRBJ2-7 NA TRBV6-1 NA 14 TGTGCCAGCAGTGAAGCGCGGTCCCCCTACGAGCAGTACTTC CASSEARSPYEQYF
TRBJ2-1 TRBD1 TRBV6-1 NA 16 TGTGCCAGCAGTGACCGAACAGGGGTTCCCTACAATGAGCAGTTCTTC CASSDRTGVPYNEQFF
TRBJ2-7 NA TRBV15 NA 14 TGTGCCACCAGCAGAAAATTAGATTCCTACGAGCAGTACTTC CATSRKLDSYEQYF
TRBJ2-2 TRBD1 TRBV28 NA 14 TGTGCCAGCAGTTTACAGGGGGAAACCGGGGAGCTGTTTTTT CASSLQGETGELFF
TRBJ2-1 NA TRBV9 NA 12 TGTGCCAGCAGCGGGACAGACAATGAGCAGTTCTTC CASSGTDNEQFF
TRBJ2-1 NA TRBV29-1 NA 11 TGCAGCTTCAGGGACTACAATGAGCAGTTCTTC CSFRDYNEQFF
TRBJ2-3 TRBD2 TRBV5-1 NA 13 TGCGCCAGCAGCTTCGAGCGGGAAGATACGCAGTATTTT CASSFEREDTQYF
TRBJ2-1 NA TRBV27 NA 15 TGTGCCAGCAGTTTGGGCGGGATGGGTGACAATGAGCAGTTCTTC CASSLGGMGDNEQFF
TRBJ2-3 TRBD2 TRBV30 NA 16 TGTGCCTGGACTAGCGGGAGGGCCAGGGGCACAGATACGCAGTATTTT CAWTSGRARGTDTQYF
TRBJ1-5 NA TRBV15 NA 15 TGTGCCACCAGCAGGACAGGCGCCAGCAATCAGCCCCAGCATTTT CATSRTGASNQPQHF
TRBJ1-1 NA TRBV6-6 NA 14 TGTGCCAGCAGTCACCCAGTAACAAACACTGAAGCTTTCTTT CASSHPVTNTEAFF
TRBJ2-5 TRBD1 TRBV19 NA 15 TGTGCCAGTAGTACGTTGACAGGGATGCAAGAGACCCAGTACTTC CASSTLTGMQETQYF
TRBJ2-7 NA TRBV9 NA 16 TGTGCCAGCAGCGGAGGCCCCGGGAGAGAATCGTACGAGCAGTACTTC CASSGGPGRESYEQYF
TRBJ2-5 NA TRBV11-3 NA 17 TGTGCCAGCAGCTTAGATCTTACAGAAATATCTCAAGAGACCCAGTACTTC CASSLDLTEISQETQYF
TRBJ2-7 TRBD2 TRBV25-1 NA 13 TGTGCCAGCAGGGGGAGGGGCTCCTACGAGCAGTACTTC CASRGRGSYEQYF
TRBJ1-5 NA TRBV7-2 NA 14 TGTGCCAGCAGCTTAACCCAGGGCTCCTTAGCCCAGCATTTT CASSLTQGSLAQHF
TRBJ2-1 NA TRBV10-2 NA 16 TGCGCCAGCACTAGACCCGGACAGAGCTCCTACAATGAGCAGTTCTTC CASTRPGQSSYNEQFF
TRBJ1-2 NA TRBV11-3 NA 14 TGTGCCAGCAGCTTTGGAGGGGCAACGGGGGGCTACACCTTC CASSFGGATGGYTF
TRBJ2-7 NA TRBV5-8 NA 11 TGTGCCAGCAGCTTCAGCTACGAGCAGTACTTC CASSFSYEQYF
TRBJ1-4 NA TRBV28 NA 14 TGTGCCAGCAGTTTGAGGCAATTCGACGAAAAACTGTTTTTT CASSLRQFDEKLFF
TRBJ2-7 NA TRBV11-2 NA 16 TGTGCCAGCAGCTTAGAAGCAGGGGGGATAGCCTACGAGCAGTACTTC CASSLEAGGIAYEQYF
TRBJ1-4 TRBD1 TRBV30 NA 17 TGTGCCTGGAGTTTCAGACAGGGAGAAGGAACTCATGAAAAACTGTTTTTT CAWSFRQGEGTHEKLFF
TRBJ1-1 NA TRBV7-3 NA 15 TGTGCCAGCAGCTTCCAGGGGTACCCAAACACTGAAGCTTTCTTT CASSFQGYPNTEAFF
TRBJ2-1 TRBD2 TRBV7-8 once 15 TGTGCCAGCAGCGTACCGGGACTAGCGGGAGATGAGCAGTTCTTC CASSVPGLAGDEQFF
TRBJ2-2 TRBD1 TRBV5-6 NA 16 TGTGCCAGCAGCCCGATTGGACAGGGGGATACCGGGGAGCTGTTTTTT CASSPIGQGDTGELFF
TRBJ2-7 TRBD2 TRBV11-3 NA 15 TGTGCCAGCAGTTCGACTAGCGGTGGTCAGTACGAGCAGTACTTC CASSSTSGGQYEQYF
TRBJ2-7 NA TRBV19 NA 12 TGTGCCAGTAGTCTAAAAGACTACGAGCAGTACTTC CASSLKDYEQYF
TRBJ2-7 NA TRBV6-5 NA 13 TGTGCCAGCAGTTACTCTAACACCTACGAGCAGTACTTC CASSYSNTYEQYF
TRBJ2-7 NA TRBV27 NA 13 TGTGCCAGCAGTTCTCAGGGTAGCTACGAGCAGTACTTC CASSSQGSYEQYF
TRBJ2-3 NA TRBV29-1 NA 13 TGCAGCGTTGGGGGCCTCTCCACAGATACGCAGTATTTT CSVGGLSTDTQYF
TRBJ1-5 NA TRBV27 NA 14 TGTGCCAGCAGTTTATCCCGGGGGGATCAGCCCCAGCATTTT CASSLSRGDQPQHF
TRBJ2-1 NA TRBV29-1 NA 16 TGCAGCGTTGAGAGGGTGCCGGGAGAGCCCTACAATGAGCAGTTCTTC CSVERVPGEPYNEQFF
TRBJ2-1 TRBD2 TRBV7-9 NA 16 TGTGCCAGCAGCGATCTAGCGGGAGGCCCCGACAATGAGCAGTTCTTC CASSDLAGGPDNEQFF
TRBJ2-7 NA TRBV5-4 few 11 TGTGCCAGCGGCAACTCCTACGAGCAGTACTTC CASGNSYEQYF
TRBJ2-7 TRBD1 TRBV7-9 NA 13 TGTGCCAGCGATAGGGACAGGGGTATCGAGCAGTACTTC CASDRDRGIEQYF
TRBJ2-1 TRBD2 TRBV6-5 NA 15 TGTGCCAGCAGCCGCGGGGGGAGCTCCTACAATGAGCAGTTCTTC CASSRGGSSYNEQFF
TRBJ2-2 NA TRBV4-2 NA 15 TGTGCCAGCAGCCAAGAACAGGGCTGGGCCGGGGAGCTGTTTTTT CASSQEQGWAGELFF